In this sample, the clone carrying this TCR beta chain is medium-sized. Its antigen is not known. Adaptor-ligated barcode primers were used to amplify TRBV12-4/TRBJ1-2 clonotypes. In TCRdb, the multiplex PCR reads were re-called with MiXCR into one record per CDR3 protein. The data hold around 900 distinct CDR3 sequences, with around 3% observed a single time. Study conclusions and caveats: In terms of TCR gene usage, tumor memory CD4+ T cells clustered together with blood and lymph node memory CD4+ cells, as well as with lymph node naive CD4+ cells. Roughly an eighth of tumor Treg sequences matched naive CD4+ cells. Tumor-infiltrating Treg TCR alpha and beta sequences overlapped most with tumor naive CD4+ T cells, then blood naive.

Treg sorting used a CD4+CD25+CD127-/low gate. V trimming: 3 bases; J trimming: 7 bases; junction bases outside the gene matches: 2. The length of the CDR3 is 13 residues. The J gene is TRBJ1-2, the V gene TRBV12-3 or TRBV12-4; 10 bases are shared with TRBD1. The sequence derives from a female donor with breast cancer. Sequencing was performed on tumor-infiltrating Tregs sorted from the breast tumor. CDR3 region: CASSFGTGAGYTF. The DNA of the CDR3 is TGTGCCAGCAGTTTTGGGACAGGGGCTGGCTACACCTTC.